Presented here are 6 T cell receptor beta chains from one specimen sequenced in a study of control samples from healthy donors and cancer patients (dated by TCRdb to 2020 to 2022). Library preparation was by the immunoSEQ multiplex PCR assay. Drawn from immuneACCESS, this table holds only the in-frame rearrangements with V and J called that TCRdb kept. Clones are partly lost; checked studies trace under half to an unresolved V gene and leave the rest unexplained. Recorded for this sample are 40,000 to 45,000 clones; about three quarters of them occurred a single time. The ten largest make up approximately 17% of the sample. Material for sequencing was formalin-fixed, paraffin-embedded tissue. The receptor set was obtained from a male donor with melanoma.

The genes are TRBV3-1 (or the pseudogene TRBV3-2) and TRBJ2-4; D unresolved. Trimming took 5 bases from V and 4 from J, leaving 21 bases between them. This CDR3 contains 17 residues. CDR1 and CDR2 from the germline V gene are LGHDT and YNNKEL (reference sequence). The CDR3 loop is CASSNHCPICKKNIQYF. Here the CDR3 DNA reads TGTGCCAGCAGCAACCATTGTCCCATTTGCAAAAAAAACATTCAGTACTTC.

The chain has TRBV3-1 (or the pseudogene TRBV3-2) and TRBJ2-1, with TRBD2 matching 7 bases. Germline values: CDR1 LGHDT, CDR2 YNNKEL (reference sequence). J was trimmed by 4 bases and V by 3 bases; bases with no gene match: 12. The CDR3 runs 17 residues. DNA of the CDR3: TGTGCCAGCAGCCAGTTGGGAGGGCCTTTAGATTACAATGAGCAGTTCTTC. This gives the protein CASSQLGGPLDYNEQFF.

This chain uses TRBV5-1 with TRBJ2-3; 9 bases align to TRBD2. The junction had 7 bases not matched to a gene; V was cut back by 0 bases and J by 2 bases. Germline-derived CDR1 and CDR2 are SGHRS and YFSETQ. This CDR3 comprises 17 residues. The CDR3: CASSLGASGDLTDTQYF. CDR3 nucleotide sequence: TGCGCCAGCAGCTTGGGGGCTAGCGGGGACCTCACAGATACGCAGTATTTT.

The rearrangement uses TRBV9 and TRBJ1-2; maybe TRBD1 (5 bases). The CDR3 has 13 residues. V shed 3 bases and J shed 3 bases, with 9 bases lying between them. Germline V gene sequence: CDR1 SGDLS, CDR2 YYNGEE. DNA for the CDR3: TGTGCCAGCAGCGCGGGACCAGACTATGGCTACACCTTC. Its protein product is CASSAGPDYGYTF.

This clone was observed a few times. This chain joins TRBV18 and TRBJ2-3, with a weak D call TRBD1 (6 bases). The germline V and J ends were trimmed by 5 bases and 2 bases, with 14 bases remaining between them. CDR1 is KGHSH, CDR2 LQKENI, per germline. The CDR3 consists of 15 residues. The CDR3 sequence is CASSADRTATDTQYF. Written as DNA, the CDR3 is TGTGCCAGCTCAGCCGATCGGACAGCCACAGATACGCAGTATTTT.

V is TRBV19 and J is TRBJ1-5, with no clear D. V dropped 5 bases and J dropped 6 bases, with 8 bases sitting between them. Per germline, CDR1 LNHDA and CDR2 SQIVND (reference sequence). This CDR3 is built from 12 residues. This CDR3 is CASSDRGQPQHF. Here the CDR3 DNA reads TGTGCCAGTAGTGATCGGGGTCAGCCCCAGCATTTT.